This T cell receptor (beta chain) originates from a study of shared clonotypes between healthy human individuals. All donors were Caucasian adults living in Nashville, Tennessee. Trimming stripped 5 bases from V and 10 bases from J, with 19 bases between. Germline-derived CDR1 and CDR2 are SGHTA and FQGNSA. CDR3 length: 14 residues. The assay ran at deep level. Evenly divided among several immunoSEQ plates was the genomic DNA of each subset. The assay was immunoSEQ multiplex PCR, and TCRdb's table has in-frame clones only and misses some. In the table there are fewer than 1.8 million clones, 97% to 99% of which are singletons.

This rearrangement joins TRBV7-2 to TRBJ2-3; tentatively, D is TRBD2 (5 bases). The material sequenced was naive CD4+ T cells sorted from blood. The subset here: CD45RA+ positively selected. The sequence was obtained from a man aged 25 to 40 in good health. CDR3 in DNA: TGTGCCAGCAGCGGCGCAAGTTTGGGGAGTTCGCAGTATTTT. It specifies CASSGASLGSSQYF.